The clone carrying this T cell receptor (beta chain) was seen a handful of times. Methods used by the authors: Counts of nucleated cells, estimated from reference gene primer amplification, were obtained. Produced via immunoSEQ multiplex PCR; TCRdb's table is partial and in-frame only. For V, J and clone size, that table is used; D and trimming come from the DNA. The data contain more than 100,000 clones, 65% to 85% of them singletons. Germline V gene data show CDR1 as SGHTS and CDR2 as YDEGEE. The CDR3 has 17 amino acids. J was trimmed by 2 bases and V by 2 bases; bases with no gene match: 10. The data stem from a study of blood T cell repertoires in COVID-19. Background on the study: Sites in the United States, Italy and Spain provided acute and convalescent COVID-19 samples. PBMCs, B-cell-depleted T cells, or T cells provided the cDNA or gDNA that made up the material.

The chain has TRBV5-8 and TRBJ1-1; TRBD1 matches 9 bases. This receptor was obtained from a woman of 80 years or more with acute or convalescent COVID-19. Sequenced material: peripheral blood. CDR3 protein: CASSFMITGGVNTEAFF. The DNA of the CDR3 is TGTGCCAGCAGCTTTATGATTACAGGGGGCGTAAACACTGAAGCTTTCTTT.